This section outlines one TCR beta chain sequence together with its context. The antigen remains unidentified. These data originate in a study of blood T cells in healthy people across ages. Through a sample-barcoded 5' primer and a J-beta primer mix, a second PCR was run for roughly 6 to 11 cycles. The authors tagged each cDNA molecule using a template-switch adaptor with 12 random nucleotides. One entry per CDR3 protein, called by TCRdb with MiXCR from the 5' RACE reads. The table records roughly 900,000 distinct CDR3 sequences, roughly 48% of them present only once. Findings of the study overall: Shifts in expanded clonotypes may have been confounded by donor CMV status, which was unknown.

With each sample, at least 6 micrograms of total RNA were extracted. This receptor was taken from a man aged 25-40 years in good health. Sequencing was carried out using blood.

The CDR3 nucleotides are TGTGCCAGCAGTTATTCCCTTTTCGTGGAGGCGGCAACTAATGAAAAACTGTTTTTT. It translates to CASSYSLFVEAATNEKLFF. V usage is TRBV6-2 or TRBV6-3 and J usage is TRBJ1-4; no definite D call. Deletions cut 3 bases from V and 0 bases from J, with 20 bases between. In germline, CDR1 is MNHEY, CDR2 SVGEGT. CDR3 length: 19 amino acids.